Included here is one T cell receptor (beta chain) sequence, with context. The data originate from a study of blood T cell repertoires in COVID-19. About the study: COVID-19 samples, acute and convalescent, were from the United States, Italy and Spain. The cDNA or gDNA used as material had been derived from T cells, B-cell-depleted T cells, or PBMCs.

Per the original methods: Nucleated cell counts were estimated from reference gene primer amplification. Clones were sequenced by immunoSEQ multiplex PCR, and TCRdb holds only the in-frame ones, with some missing. The V and J calls and clone size were taken over from that table, and D and trimming were inferred from the DNA. The table lists under 200,000 clones, about 74% of them singletons. Germline V gives CDR1 SGHRS, CDR2 YFSETQ. The CDR3 runs to 15 residues. J lost 6 bases, V lost 4 bases, and 8 bases had no gene match. Sequenced input: peripheral blood. The source is a man in his 60s with acute or convalescent COVID-19. The chain is built from TRBV5-1 and TRBJ1-1; the match to TRBD1 covers 11 bases. The CDR3 reads CASSGRDRGWPEAFF. Here the CDR3 DNA reads TGCGCCAGCAGCGGCAGGGACAGGGGGTGGCCTGAAGCTTTCTTT.